This entry concerns a single T cell receptor (beta chain). Antigen unknown. CDR1 is KGHSH, CDR2 LQKENI, per germline. The junction had 6 bases not matched to a gene; V was cut back by 6 bases and J by 6 bases. CDR3 length: 14 amino acids. This record comes from a study of OX40 agonist ivuxolimab in advanced cancers. Turning to the study itself: The drug used for patients, ivuxolimab, was an agonistic anti-OX40 (CD134) antibody. Allowance was made for prior anti-PD-1, anti-PD-L1 or anti-CTLA-4 therapy, and about 40% had some. Dose-escalation patients were diagnosed with hepatocellular carcinoma, melanoma, renal cell cancer or head and neck cancer. Whole-study results and caveats: Undetermined was the antigen specificity of the expanded peripheral T cells.

TCRdb's table, derived via immunoSEQ multiplex PCR, lists solely in-frame clones and lacks some. The table includes under 50,000 clones, roughly 85% detected once. This sequence joins TRBV18 and TRBJ1-2, with 11 bases fitting TRBD1. The sample consisted of CD4+ or CD8+ T cells sorted from blood, taken in a trial of the OX40 agonist ivuxolimab. The sequence came from an adult with an advanced solid tumor such as melanoma, head and neck, liver or kidney cancer. Here the CDR3 DNA reads TGTGCCAGCTCCATAGGACAGGGGGCCCATGGCTACACCTTC. Translation: CASSIGQGAHGYTF.